The source of this T cell receptor (beta chain) is a study of T cells after yellow fever vaccination. Study overall: When fractions had low cell numbers, they were prepared with SMART-Seq v4 Ultra Low Input.

One entry per CDR3 protein, called by TCRdb with MiXCR from the 5' RACE reads. The sample includes a few hundred thousand distinct CDR3 sequences, around 20% seen only once; the top ten take about 18%. To note about this clonotype: The antigen remains undetermined.

The study, taken as a whole, reports: Overlap between CD4 and CD8 compartments was detected for a small share of clonotypes. Reappearing after the booster were most of the clones from primary vaccination (96% CD4, 88% CD8). Abundant clonotypes from the bulk population could get into FACS-sorted repertoires as contaminants.

This CDR3 contains 12 residues. Losses at the gene ends were 3 bases for V and 7 bases for J; bases not matched to a gene: 5. Germline-derived CDR1 and CDR2 are DFQATT and SNEGSKA (reference sequence). The rearrangement uses TRBV20-1 and TRBJ2-7, with 8 bases fitting TRBD1. The material sequenced was PBMCs, taken before the yellow fever booster vaccination. The receptor comes from a man aged 18 to 30 who received the YFV17D yellow fever vaccine. The CDR3 loop is CSASQGAGEQYF. CDR3 bases: TGCAGTGCTAGCCAGGGGGCTGGGGAGCAGTACTTC.